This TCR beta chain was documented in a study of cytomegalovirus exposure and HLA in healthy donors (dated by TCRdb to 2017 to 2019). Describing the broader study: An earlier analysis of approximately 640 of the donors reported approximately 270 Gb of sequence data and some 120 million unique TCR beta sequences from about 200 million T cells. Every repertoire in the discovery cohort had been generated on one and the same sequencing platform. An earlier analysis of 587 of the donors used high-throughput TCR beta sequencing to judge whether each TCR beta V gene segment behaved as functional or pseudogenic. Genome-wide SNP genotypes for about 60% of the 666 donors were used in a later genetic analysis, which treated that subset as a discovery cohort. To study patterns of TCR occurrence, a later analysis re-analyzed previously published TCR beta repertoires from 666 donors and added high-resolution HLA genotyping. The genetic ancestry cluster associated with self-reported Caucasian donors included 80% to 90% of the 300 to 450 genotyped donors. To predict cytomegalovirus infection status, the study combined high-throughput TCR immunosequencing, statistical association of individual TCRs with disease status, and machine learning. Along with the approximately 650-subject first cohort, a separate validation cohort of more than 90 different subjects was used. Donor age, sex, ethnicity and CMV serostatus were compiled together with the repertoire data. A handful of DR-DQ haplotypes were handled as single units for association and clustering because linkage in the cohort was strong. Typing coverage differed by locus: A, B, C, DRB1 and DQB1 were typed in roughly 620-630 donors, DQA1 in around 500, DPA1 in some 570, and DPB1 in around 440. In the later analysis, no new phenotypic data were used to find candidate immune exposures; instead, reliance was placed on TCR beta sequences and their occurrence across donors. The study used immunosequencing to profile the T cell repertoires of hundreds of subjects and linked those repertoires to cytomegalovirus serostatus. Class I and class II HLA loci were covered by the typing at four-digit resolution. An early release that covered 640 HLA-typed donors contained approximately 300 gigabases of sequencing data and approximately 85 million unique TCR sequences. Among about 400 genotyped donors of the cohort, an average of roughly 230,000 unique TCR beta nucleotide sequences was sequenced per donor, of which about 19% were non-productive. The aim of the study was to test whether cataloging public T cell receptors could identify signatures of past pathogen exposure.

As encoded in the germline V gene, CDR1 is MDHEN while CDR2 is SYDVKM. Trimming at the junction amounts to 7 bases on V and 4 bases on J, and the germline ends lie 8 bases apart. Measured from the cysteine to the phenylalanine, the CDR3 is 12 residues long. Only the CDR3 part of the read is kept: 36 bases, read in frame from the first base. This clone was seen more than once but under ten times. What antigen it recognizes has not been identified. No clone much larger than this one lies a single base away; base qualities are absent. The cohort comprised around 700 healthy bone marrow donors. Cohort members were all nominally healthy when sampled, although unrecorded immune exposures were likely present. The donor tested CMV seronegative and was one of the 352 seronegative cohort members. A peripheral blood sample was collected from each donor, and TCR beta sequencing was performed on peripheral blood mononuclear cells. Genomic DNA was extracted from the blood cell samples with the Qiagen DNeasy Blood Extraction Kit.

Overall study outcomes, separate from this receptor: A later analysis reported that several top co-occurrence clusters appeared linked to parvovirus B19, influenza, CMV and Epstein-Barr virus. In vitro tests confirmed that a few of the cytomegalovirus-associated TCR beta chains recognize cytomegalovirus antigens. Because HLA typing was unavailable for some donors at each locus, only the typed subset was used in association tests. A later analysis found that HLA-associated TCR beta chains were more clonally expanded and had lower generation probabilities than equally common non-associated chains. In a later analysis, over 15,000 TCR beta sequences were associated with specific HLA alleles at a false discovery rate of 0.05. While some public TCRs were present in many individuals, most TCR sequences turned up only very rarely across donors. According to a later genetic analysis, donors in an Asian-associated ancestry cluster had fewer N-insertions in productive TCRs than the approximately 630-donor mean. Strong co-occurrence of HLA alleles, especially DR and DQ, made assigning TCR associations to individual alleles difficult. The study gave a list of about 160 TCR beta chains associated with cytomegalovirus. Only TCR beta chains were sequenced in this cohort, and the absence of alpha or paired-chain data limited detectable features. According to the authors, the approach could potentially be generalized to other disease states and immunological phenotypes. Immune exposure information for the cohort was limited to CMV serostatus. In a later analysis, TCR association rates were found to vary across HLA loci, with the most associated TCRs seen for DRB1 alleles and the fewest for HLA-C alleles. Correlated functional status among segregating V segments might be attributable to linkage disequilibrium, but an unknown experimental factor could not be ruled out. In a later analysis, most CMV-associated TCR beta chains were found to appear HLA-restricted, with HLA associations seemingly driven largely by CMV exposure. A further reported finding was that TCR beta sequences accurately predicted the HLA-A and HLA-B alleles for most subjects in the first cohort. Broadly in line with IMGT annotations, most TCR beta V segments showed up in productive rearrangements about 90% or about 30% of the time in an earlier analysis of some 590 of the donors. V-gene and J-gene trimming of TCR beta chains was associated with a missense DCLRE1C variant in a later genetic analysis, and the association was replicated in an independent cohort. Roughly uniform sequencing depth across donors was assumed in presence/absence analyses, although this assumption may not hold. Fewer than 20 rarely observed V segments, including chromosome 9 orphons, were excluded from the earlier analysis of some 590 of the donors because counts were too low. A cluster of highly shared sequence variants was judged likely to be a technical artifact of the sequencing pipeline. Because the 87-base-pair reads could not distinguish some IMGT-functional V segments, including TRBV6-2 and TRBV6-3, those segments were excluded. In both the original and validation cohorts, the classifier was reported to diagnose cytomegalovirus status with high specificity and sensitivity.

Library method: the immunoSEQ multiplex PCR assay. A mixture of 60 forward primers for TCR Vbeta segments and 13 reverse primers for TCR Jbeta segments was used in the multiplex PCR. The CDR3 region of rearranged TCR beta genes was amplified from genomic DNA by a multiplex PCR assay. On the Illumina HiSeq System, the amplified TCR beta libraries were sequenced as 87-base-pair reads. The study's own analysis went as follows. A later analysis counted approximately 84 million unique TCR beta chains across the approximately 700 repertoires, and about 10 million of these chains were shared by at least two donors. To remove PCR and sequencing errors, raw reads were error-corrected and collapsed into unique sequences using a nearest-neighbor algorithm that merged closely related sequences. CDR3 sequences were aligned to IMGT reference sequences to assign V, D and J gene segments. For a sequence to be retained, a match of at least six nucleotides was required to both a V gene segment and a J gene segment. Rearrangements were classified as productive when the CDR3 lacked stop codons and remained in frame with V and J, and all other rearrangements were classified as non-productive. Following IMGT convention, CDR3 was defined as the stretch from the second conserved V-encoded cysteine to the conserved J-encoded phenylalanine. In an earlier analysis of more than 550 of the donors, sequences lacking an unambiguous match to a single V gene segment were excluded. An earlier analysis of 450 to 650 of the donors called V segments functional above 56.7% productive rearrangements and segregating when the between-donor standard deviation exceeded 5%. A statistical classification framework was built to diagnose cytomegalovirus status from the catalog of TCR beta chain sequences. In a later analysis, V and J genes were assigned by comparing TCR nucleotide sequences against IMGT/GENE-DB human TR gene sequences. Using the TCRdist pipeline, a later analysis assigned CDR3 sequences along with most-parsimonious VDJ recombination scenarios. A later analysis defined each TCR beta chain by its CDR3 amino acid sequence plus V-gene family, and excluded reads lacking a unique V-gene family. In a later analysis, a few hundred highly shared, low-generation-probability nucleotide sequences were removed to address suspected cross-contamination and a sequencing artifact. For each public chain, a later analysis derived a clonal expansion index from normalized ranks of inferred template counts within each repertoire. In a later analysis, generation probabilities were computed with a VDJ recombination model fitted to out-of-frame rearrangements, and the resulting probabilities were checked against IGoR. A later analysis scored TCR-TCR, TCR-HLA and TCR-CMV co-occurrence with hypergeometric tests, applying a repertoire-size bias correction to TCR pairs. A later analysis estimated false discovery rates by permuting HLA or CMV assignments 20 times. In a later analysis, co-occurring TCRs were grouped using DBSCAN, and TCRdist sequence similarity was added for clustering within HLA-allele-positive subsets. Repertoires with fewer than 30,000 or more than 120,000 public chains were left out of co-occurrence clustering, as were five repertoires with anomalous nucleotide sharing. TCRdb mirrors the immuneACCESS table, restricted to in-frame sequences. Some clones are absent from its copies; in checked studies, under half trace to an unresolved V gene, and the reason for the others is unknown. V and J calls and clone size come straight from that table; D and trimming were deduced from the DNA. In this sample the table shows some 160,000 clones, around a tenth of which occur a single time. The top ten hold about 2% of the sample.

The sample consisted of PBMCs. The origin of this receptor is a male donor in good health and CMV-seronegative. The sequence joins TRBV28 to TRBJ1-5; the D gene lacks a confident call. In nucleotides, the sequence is TGTGCCAGCACTTACGGGAATCAGCCCCAGCATTTT. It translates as CASTYGNQPQHF. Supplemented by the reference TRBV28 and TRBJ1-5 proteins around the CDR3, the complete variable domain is DVKVTQSSRYLVKRTGEKVFLECVQDMDHENMFWYRQDPGLGLRLIYFSYDVKMKEKGDIPEGYSVSREKKERFSLILESASTNQTSMYLCASTYGNQPQHFGDGTRLSIL.